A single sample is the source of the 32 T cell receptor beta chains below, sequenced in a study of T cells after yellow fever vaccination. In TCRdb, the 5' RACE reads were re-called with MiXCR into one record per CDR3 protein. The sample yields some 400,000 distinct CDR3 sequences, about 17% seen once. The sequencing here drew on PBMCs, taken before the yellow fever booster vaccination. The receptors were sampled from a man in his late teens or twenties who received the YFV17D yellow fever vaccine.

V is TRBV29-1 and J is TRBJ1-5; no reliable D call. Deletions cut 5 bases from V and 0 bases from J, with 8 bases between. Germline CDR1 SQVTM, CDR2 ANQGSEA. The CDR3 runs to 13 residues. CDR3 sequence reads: CSVRLNSNQPQHF. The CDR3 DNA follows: TGCAGCGTTAGGCTGAATAGCAATCAGCCCCAGCATTTT. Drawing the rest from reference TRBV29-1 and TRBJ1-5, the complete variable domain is SAVISQKPSRDICQRGTSLTIQCQVDSQVTMMFWYRQQPGQSLTLIATANQGSEATYESGFVIDKFPISRPNLTFSTLTVSNMSPEDSSIYLCSVRLNSNQPQHFGDGTRLSIL.

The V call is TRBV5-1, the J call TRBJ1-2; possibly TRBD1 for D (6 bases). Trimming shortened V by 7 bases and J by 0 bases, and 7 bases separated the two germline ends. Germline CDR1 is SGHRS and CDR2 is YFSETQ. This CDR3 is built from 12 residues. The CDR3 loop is CASGQSNYGYTF. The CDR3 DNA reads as TGCGCCAGCGGACAGTCTAACTATGGCTACACCTTC.

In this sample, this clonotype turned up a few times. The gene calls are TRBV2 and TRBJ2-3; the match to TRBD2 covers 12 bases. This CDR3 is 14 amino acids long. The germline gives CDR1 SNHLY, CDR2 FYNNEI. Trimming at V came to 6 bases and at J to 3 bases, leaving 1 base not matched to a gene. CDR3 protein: CASSGLAGTDTQYF. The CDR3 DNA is TGTGCCAGCAGCGGACTAGCGGGGACAGATACGCAGTATTTT.

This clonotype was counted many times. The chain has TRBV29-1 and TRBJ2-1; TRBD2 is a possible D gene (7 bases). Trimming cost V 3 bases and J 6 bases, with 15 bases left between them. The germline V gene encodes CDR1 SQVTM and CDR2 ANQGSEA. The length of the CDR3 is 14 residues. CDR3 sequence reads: CSVDLGGAVNEQFF. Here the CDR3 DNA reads TGCAGCGTTGATCTTGGGGGGGCCGTCAATGAGCAGTTCTTC.

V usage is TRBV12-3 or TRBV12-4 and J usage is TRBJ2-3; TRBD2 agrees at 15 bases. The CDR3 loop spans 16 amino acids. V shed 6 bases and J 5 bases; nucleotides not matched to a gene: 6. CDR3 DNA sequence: TGTGCCAGCAGCAGGACTAGCGGGGGGGAGAAAGATACGCAGTATTTT. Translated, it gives CASSRTSGGEKDTQYF.

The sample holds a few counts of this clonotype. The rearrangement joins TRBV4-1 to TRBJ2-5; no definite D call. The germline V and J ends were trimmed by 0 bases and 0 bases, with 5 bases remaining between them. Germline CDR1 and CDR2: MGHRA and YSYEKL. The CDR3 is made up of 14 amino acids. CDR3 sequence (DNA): TGCGCCAGCAGCCAAGATGGGTACCAAGAGACCCAGTACTTC. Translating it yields CASSQDGYQETQYF.

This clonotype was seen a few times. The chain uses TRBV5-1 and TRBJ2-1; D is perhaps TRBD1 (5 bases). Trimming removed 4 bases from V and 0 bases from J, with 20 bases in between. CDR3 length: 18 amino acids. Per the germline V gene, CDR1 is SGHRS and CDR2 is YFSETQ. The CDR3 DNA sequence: TGCGCCAGCAGCCCCCGCCCGGCAGGGTCTAGCTCCTACAATGAGCAGTTCTTC. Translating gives CASSPRPAGSSSYNEQFF.

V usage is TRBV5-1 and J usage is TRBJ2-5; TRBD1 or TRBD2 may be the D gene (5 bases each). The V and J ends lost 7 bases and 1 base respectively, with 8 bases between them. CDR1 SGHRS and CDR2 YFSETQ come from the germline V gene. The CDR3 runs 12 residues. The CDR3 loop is CASLGPQETQYF. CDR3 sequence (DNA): TGCGCCAGCCTGGGACCCCAAGAGACCCAGTACTTC. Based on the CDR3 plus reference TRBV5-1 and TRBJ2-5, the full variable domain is KAGVTQTPRYLIKTRGQQVTLSCSPISGHRSVSWYQQTPGQGLQFLFEYFSETQRNKGNFPGRFSGRQFSNSRSEMNVSTLELGDSALYLCASLGPQETQYFGPGTRLLVL.

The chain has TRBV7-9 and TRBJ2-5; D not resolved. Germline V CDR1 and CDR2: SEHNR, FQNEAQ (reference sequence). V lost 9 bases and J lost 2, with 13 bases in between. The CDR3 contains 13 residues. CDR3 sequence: CASTPASQETQYF. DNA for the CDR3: TGTGCCAGTACCCCCGCCAGTCAAGAGACCCAGTACTTC.

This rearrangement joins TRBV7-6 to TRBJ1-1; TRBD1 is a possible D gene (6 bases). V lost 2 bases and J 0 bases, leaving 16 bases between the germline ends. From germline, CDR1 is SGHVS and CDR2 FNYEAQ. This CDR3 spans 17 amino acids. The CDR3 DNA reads TGTGCCAGCAGCTTATATAAAGGGGGTAACATGAACACTGAAGCTTTCTTT. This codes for CASSLYKGGNMNTEAFF.

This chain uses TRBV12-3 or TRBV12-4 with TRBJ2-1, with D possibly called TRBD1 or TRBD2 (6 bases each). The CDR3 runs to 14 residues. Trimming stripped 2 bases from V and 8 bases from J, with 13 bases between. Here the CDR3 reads CASSLSSGGDEQFF. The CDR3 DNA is TGTGCCAGCAGTTTATCATCCGGGGGCGATGAGCAGTTCTTC.

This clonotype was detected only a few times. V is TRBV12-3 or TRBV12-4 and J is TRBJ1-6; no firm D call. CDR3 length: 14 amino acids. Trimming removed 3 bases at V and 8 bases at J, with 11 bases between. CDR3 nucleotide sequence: TGTGCCAGCAGTTTGAGGCCCGGGGATTCACCCCTCCACTTT. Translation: CASSLRPGDSPLHF.

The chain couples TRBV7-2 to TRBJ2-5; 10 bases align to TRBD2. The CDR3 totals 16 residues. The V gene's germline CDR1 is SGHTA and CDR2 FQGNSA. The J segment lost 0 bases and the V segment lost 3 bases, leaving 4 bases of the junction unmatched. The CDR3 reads CASSLTLAGDQETQYF. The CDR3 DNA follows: TGTGCCAGCAGCTTGACGCTAGCGGGGGACCAAGAGACCCAGTACTTC.

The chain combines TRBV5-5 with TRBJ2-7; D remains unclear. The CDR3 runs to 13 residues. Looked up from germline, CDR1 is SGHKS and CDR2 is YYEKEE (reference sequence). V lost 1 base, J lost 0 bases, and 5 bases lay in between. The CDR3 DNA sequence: TGTGCCAGCAGCTTGAGTCTCTCCTACGAGCAGTACGTC. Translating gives CASSLSLSYEQYV.

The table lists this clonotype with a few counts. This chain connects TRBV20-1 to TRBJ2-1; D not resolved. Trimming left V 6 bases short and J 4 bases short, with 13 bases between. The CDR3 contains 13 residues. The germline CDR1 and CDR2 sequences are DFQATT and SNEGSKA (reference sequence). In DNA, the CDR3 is TGCAGTGCCGCCGGAGCGTTATACAATGAGCAGTTCTTC. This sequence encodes CSAAGALYNEQFF.

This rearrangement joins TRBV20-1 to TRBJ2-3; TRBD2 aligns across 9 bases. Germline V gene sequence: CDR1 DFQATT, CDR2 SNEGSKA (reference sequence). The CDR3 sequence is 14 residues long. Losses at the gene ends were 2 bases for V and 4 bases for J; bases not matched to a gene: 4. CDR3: CSARLAGHPDTQYF. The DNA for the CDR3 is TGCAGTGCTAGACTAGCGGGGCACCCAGATACGCAGTATTTT.

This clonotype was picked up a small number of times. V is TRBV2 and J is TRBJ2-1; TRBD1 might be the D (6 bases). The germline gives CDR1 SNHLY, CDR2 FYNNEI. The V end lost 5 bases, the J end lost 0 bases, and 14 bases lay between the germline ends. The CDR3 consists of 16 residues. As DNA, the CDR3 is TGTGCCAGCAGTCATCGAACAGGGAGCTCCTACAATGAGCAGTTCTTC. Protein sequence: CASSHRTGSSYNEQFF.

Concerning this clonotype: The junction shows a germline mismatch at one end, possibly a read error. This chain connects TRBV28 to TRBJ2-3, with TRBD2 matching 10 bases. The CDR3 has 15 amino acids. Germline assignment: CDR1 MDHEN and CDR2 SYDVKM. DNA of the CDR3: TGTGCCTGCAGTTCCCTAGCGGGGGGCACAGATACGCAGTATTTT. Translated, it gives CACSSLAGGTDTQYF.

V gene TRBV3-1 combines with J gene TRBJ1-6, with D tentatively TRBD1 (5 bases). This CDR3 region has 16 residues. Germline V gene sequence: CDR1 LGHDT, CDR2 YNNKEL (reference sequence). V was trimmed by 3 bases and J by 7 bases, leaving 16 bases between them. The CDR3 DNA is TGTGCCAGCAGCCAGGTTGGAGGACATTCAAATTCACCCCTCCACTTT. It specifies CASSQVGGHSNSPLHF.

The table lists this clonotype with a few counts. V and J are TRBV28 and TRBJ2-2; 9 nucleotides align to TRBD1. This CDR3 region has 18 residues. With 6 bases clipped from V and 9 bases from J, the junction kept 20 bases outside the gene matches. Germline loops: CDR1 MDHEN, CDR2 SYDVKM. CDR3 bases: TGTGCCAGCAGCTCACAGCTCCGGGACAGGGAAATCAGCAGGGAGCTGTTTTTT. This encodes CASSSQLRDREISRELFF.

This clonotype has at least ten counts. Here the CDR3 DNA reads TGTGCCAGCAGTTACTCAAGGGGGGCGGGTGGCTACACCTTC. Protein product: CASSYSRGAGGYTF. J is TRBJ1-2 and V is TRBV6-5; TRBD1 is a possible D gene (6 bases). The V end was cut by 0 bases, the J end by 7 bases, with 12 bases between. Germline values: CDR1 MNHEY, CDR2 SVGAGI. This CDR3 spans 14 amino acids.

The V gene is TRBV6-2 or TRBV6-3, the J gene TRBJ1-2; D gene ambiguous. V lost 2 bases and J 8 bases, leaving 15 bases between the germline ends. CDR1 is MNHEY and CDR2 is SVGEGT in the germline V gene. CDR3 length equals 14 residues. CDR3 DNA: TGTGCCAGCAGTTACCGCCGTGAGGGAAAGGGCTACACCTTC. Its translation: CASSYRREGKGYTF.

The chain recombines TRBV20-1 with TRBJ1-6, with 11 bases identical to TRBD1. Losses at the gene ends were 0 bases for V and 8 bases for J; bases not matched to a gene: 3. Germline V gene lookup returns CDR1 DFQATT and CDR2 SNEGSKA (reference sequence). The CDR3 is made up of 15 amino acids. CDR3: CSARDWGQGDSPLHF. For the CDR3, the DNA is TGCAGTGCTAGAGATTGGGGACAGGGGGATTCACCCCTCCACTTT.

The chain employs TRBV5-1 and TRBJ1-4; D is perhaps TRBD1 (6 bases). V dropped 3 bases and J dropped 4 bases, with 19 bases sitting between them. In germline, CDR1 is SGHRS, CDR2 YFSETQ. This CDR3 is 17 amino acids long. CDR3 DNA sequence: TGCGCCAGCAGCTCCCAAACCGGACAGCGGCGTAATGAAAAACTGTTTTTT. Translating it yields CASSSQTGQRRNEKLFF.

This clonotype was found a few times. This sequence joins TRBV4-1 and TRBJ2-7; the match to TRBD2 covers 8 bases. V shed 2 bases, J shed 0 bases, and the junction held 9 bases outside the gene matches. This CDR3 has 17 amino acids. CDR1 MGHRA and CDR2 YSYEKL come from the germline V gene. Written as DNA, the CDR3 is TGCGCCAGCAGCCAAAGGTTAAGCGGGGGAACCTCCTACGAGCAGTACTTC. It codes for CASSQRLSGGTSYEQYF.

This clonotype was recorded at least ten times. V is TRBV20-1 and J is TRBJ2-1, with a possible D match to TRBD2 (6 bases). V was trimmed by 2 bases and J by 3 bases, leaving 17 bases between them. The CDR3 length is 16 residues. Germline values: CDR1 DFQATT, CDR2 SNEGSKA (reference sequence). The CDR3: CSARTLSSADYNEQFF. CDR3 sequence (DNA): TGCAGTGCTAGAACCCTCTCTAGCGCTGACTACAATGAGCAGTTCTTC.

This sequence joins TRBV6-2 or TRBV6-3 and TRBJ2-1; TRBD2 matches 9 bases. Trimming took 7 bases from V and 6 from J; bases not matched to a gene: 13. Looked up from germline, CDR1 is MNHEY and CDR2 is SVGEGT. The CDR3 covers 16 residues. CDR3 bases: TGTGCCAGCACCCTCCCCCCTAGCGGGGAAATCAATGAGCAGTTCTTC. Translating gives CASTLPPSGEINEQFF.

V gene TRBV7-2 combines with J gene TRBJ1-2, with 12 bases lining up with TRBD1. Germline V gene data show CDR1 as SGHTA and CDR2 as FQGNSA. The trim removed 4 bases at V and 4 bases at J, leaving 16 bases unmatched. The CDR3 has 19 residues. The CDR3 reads CASSSLMNPGTGGAYGYTF. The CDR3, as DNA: TGTGCCAGCAGCTCTCTAATGAACCCCGGGACAGGGGGCGCCTATGGCTACACCTTC.

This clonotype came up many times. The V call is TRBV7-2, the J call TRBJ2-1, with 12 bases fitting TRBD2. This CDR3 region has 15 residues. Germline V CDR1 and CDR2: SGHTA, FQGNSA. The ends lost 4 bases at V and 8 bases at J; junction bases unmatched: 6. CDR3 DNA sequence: TGTGCCAGCAGCTCTCTAGCGGGGGGGGGCTATGAGCAGTTCTTC. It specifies CASSSLAGGGYEQFF.

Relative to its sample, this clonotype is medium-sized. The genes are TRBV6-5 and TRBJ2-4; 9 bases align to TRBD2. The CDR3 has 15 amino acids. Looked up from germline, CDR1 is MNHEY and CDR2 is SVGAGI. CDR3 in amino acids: CATAGGPESKNIQYF. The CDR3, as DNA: TGTGCTACGGCGGGGGGGCCGGAGTCCAAAAACATTCAGTACTTC.

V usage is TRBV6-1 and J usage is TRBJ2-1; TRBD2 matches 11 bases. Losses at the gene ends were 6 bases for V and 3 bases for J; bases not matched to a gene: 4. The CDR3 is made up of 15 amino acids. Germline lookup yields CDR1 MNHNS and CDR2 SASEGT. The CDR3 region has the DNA TGTGCCAGCAGAAATAGCGGGGGGGACTACAATGAGCAGTTCTTC. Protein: CASRNSGGDYNEQFF.

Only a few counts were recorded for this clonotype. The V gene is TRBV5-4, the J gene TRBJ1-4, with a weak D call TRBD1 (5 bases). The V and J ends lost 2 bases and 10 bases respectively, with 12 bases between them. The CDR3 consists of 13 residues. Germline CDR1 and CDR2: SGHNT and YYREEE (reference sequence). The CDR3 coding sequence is TGTGCCAGCAGCTTCGCGGCAGGGCCAAAACTGTTTTTT. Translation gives CASSFAAGPKLFF.